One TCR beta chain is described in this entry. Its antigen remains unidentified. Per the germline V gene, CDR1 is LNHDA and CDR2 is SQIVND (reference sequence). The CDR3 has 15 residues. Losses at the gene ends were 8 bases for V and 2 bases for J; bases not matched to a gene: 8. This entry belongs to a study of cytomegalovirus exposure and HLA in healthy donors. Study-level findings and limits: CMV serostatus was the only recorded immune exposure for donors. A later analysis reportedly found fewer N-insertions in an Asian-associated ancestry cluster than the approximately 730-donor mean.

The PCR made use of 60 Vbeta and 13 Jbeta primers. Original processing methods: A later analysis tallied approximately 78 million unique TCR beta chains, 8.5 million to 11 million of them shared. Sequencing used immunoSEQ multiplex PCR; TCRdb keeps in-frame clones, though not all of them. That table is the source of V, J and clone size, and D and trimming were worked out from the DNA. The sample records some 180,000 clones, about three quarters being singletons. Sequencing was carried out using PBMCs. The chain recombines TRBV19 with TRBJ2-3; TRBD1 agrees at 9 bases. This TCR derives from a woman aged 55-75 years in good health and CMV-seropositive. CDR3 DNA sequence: TGTGCCAGTGGAGCCGGGACAGGGATCACAGATACGCAGTATTTT. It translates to CASGAGTGITDTQYF.